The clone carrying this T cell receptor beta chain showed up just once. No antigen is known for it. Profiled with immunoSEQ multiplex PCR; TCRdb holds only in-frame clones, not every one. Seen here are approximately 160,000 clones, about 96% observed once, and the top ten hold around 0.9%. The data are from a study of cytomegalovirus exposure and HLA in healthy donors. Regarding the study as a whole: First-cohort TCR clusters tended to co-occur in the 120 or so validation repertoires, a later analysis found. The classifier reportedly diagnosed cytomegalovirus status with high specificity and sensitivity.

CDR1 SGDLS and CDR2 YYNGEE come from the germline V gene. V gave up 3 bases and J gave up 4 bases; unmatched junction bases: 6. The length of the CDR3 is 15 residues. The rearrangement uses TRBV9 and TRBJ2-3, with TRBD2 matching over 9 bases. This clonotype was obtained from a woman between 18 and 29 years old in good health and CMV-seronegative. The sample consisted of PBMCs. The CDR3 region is CASSGGGGRADTQYF. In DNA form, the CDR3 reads TGTGCCAGCAGCGGCGGGGGGGGGCGGGCAGATACGCAGTATTTT.